This T cell receptor (beta chain) was sequenced during a study of response to subunit inactivated influenza vaccine. Study conclusions and caveats: The authors suggested that few new T cells are recruited per seasonal influenza vaccination.

TCRdb reprocessed the RT-PCR reads with MiXCR, giving one entry per CDR3 protein. The table has 540,000 or so distinct CDR3 sequences, approximately 13% seen once. The CDR3 totals 14 residues. The V segment lost 5 bases and the J segment 2 bases; nucleotides outside the gene matches: 6. Germline V gene lookup returns CDR1 MNHEY and CDR2 SMNVEV (reference sequence). Of note for this clonotype: Its cognate antigen is unknown.

The receptor comes from a man aged 45-65 years who received an inactivated influenza vaccine. This specimen was PBMCs from blood, taken 40 to 50 days after vaccination. The gene calls are TRBV27 and TRBJ2-7; TRBD2 agrees at 7 bases. DNA of the CDR3: TGTGCCAGCAGTCGCGGACTAGATCCCTACGAGCAGTACTTC. Translating it yields CASSRGLDPYEQYF.